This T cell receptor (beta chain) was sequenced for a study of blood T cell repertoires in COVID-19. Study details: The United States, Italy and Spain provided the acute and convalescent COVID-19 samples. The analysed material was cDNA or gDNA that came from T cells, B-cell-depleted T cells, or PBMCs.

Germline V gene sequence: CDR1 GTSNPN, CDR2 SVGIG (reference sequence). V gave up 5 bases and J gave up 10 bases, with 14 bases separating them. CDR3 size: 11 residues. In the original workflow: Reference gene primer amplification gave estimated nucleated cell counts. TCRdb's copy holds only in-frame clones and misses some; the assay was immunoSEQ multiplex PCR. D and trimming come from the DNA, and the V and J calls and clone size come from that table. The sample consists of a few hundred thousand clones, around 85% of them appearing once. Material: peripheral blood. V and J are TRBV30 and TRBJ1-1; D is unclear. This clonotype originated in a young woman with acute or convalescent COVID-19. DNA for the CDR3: TGTGCCTGGCTTCCGGCCGGGGTAGCTTTCTTT. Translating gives CAWLPAGVAFF.